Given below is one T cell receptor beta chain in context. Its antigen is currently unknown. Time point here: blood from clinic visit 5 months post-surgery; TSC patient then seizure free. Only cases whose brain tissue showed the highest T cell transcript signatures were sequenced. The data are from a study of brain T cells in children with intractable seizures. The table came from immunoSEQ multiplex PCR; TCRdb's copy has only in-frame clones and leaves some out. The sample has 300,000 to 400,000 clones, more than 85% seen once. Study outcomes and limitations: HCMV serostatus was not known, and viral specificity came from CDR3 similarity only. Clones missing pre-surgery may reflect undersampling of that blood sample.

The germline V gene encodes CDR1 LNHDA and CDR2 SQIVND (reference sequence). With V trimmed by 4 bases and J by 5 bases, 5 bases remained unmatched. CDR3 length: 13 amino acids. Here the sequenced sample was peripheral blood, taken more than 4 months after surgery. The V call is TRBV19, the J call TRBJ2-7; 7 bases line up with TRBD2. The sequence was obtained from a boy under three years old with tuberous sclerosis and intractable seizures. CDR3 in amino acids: CASSRAGEHEQYF. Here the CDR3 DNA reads TGTGCCAGTAGTAGGGCGGGAGAACACGAGCAGTACTTC. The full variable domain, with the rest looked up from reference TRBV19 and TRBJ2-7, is DGGITQSPKYLFRKEGQNVTLSCEQNLNHDAMYWYRQDPGQGLRLIYYSQIVNDFQKGDIAEGYSVSREKKESFPLTVTSAQKNPTAFYLCASSRAGEHEQYFGPGTRLTVT.